Listed below are T cell receptor beta chains from one sample, sequenced in a study of shared clonotypes between healthy human individuals. The protocol was immunoSEQ multiplex PCR, while the TCRdb copy is restricted to in-frame clones and leaves out a portion. This sample yields approximately 2.1 million clones, of which more than 80% are seen a single time; 0.35% to 0.45% belongs to the top ten. The sequenced sample consisted of naive CD4+ T cells from PBMCs. These TCRs come from a man younger than 35 in good health. Some clones in this sample may be carry-over from other donors' samples. CDR3s include the opening cysteine and the closing phenylalanine or tryptophan. D genes are given only for firm matches. Only part of the rows carry a size: once, few, many, or a class if the clone is expanded.

TGTGCCAGCAGCTCAACCGGACTAGCGGGATTGAGCGAGCAGTACTTC	CASSSTGLAGLSEQYF	TRBV7-3	NA	TRBJ2-7	TRBD2
TGTGCCAACTCGAGACAGGGCTCCGAGCAGTACTTC	CANSRQGSEQYF	TRBV28	once	TRBJ2-7	TRBD1
TGTGCCAGCAGCCAAGATCTCACTAGCGGGCATGTTGAGCAGTTCTTC	CASSQDLTSGHVEQFF	TRBV4-2	NA	TRBJ2-1	TRBD2
TGTGCCAGCAGGACTGAGGGGTATGGCTACACCTTC	CASRTEGYGYTF	TRBV6-1	NA	TRBJ1-2	NA
TGTGCCAGCAGGGGGGACCTCCGCTGGGCACCTAATGAAAAACTGTTTTTT	CASRGDLRWAPNEKLFF	TRBV28	NA	TRBJ1-4	NA
TGTGCCAGCAGTTTCAGGGGTCAGTACTTC	CASSFRGQYF	TRBV28	NA	TRBJ2-4	NA
TGTGCCAGCAGTTATGGCGGGGCGGACGTCAATGAGCAGTTCTTC	CASSYGGADVNEQFF	TRBV6-6	NA	TRBJ2-1	NA
TGTGCCAGCAGCGCTCGACAGGGGGCTTATGATCAGAACACCGGGGAGCTGTTTTTT	CASSARQGAYDQNTGELFF	TRBV28	NA	TRBJ2-2	TRBD1
TGTGCCAGCAGCTTAGCCGGGACTAGCGGGAGCACAGATACGCAGTATTTT	CASSLAGTSGSTDTQYF	TRBV7-9	NA	TRBJ2-3	TRBD2
TGTGCCAGCAGTTTAAGGCTTGCCTACAATGAGCAGTTCTTC	CASSLRLAYNEQFF	TRBV28	NA	TRBJ2-1	NA
TGTGCCAGCAGAGGGACTCGCACAGATACGCAGTATTTT	CASRGTRTDTQYF	TRBV27	NA	TRBJ2-3	NA
TGTGCCAGCCAGTGGACAGGGGGAGAGACCCAGTACTTC	CASQWTGGETQYF	TRBV7-9	NA	TRBJ2-5	TRBD1
TGTGCCAGCAGCTTAGAGGCAGGGATTAGCAATCAGCCCCAGCATTTT	CASSLEAGISNQPQHF	TRBV7-4	NA	TRBJ1-5	NA
TGTGCCAGCAGTTTAGTGAGGGGGCAGTGGACTGAAGCTTTCTTT	CASSLVRGQWTEAFF	TRBV28	NA	TRBJ1-1	TRBD1
TGTGCCAGCAGCTTAGCGGGGCAGGGGGCTATCAATGAGCAGTTCTTC	CASSLAGQGAINEQFF	TRBV11-2	NA	TRBJ2-1	TRBD1
TGTGCCAGCAGCCGCCTGGCGGGAGCTCCTGAGCAGTACTTC	CASSRLAGAPEQYF	TRBV13	NA	TRBJ2-7	TRBD2
TGTGCCAGCAGTTACGGGGACACCTTAAACACTGAAGCTTTCTTT	CASSYGDTLNTEAFF	TRBV6-5	NA	TRBJ1-1	NA
TGCGCCAGCAGCTTCCCGGGAGGGAGCACAGATACGCAGTATTTT	CASSFPGGSTDTQYF	TRBV5-1	NA	TRBJ2-3	TRBD2
TGTGCCAGTAGCAAATACACCGGGGAGCTGTTTTTT	CASSKYTGELFF	TRBV19	NA	TRBJ2-2	NA
TGTGCCAGCAGCGAAACAGTCATGGGGGAGCAGTACTTC	CASSETVMGEQYF	TRBV2	NA	TRBJ2-7	NA
TGTGCCAGCTCACCGGGAATAGTGGCAGATACGCAGTATTTT	CASSPGIVADTQYF	TRBV18	once	TRBJ2-3	NA
TGTGCCAGCAGCTTTACAGCCTACAATGAGCAGTTCTTC	CASSFTAYNEQFF	TRBV7-2	NA	TRBJ2-1	NA
TGTGCCAGCTCACAAGAGGGATTAGCCAAAAACATTCAGTACTTC	CASSQEGLAKNIQYF	TRBV18	NA	TRBJ2-4	NA
TGTGCCAGCAGTGGGGCCTTAAGCTCCTACGAGCAGTACTTC	CASSGALSSYEQYF	TRBV6-1	NA	TRBJ2-7	NA
TGTGCCAGCAGCTTAACCGGGTCCCCAGAACAGCCCCAGCATTTT	CASSLTGSPEQPQHF	TRBV11-2	NA	TRBJ1-5	NA
TGCGCCAGCAGCTGGACTCCTAGCGGGGACCTATGGGAGCAGTACTTC	CASSWTPSGDLWEQYF	TRBV5-1	NA	TRBJ2-7	TRBD2
TGCGCCAGCAGCCCCGACCCCGGGTCGTTTTATGAAGCTTTCTTT	CASSPDPGSFYEAFF	TRBV5-1	NA	TRBJ1-1	NA
TGCGCCAGCAGCTTGTTCTCAGATGAGCAGTTCTTC	CASSLFSDEQFF	TRBV5-1	NA	TRBJ2-1	NA
TGTGCCAGCAGCTATCTAGCGGACGACACAGATACGCAGTATTTT	CASSYLADDTDTQYF	TRBV6-5	NA	TRBJ2-3	TRBD2